This TCR beta chain was obtained from a study of blood T cell repertoires in COVID-19. In the study overall: Collection of acute and convalescent COVID-19 samples took place in the United States, Italy and Spain. Nucleic acid was either cDNA or gDNA, and it came from T cells, B-cell-depleted T cells, or PBMCs.

Followed over time, Seattle patients had been enrolled while infection was active. Authors' methods: Amplifying reference gene primers gave estimates of nucleated cell counts. Produced via immunoSEQ multiplex PCR; TCRdb's table is partial and in-frame only. That table is the source of V, J and clone size, and D and trimming were worked out from the DNA. Among over 250,000 clones, 88% were seen once, and the ten largest hold more than 8.5%. Sample: peripheral blood. This receptor was obtained from a woman between 65 and 79 years old with COVID-19, enrolled during active disease.

In DNA, the CDR3 is TGTGCCTGGGTCACAGGGGAAGGCTACGAGCAGTACTTC. As protein: CAWVTGEGYEQYF. The rearrangement links TRBV30 to TRBJ2-7; 7 bases map to TRBD1. CDR1 GTSNPN and CDR2 SVGIG come from the germline V gene (reference sequence). The ends lost 5 bases at V and 3 bases at J; junction bases unmatched: 7. The CDR3 loop spans 13 amino acids.